The present T cell receptor (beta chain) was sequenced within a study of T-cell memory formation after mild COVID-19. Overall study findings and caveats: A subset of responding clones appeared in pre-infection memory, suggesting cross-reactive memory joined.

Germline CDR1 reads SGHRS; CDR2 reads YFSETQ. V was shortened by 0 bases and J by 5 bases, with 9 bases between the two germline ends. The CDR3 is 14 amino acids. For this clonotype: Antigen specificity is unknown.

TCRdb reprocessed the 5' RACE reads with MiXCR, giving one entry per CDR3 protein. This sample has 350,000 to 450,000 distinct CDR3 sequences, with 20% found just once. The gene calls are TRBV5-1 and TRBJ2-1, with unresolved D. What was sequenced was PBMCs or a T cell subset sorted from them (not recorded which). This receptor was identified in an adult woman who had mild COVID-19 (a few samples of this study predate the infection). Cell type and time point are not known. The CDR3 spells CASSLVRAHNEQFF. The CDR3 coding sequence is TGCGCCAGCAGCTTGGTCCGGGCCCACAATGAGCAGTTCTTC.